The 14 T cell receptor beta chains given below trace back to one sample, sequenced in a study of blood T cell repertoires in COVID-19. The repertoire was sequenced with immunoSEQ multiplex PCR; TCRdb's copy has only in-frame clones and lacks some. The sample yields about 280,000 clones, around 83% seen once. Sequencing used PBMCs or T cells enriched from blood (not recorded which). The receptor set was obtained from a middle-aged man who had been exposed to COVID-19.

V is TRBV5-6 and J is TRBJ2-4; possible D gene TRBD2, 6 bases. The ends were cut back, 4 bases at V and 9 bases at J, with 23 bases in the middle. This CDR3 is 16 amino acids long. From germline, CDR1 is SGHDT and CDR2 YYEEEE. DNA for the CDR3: TGTGCCAGCAGCGCGAAATTGACGGAGCTGGGGGGCATTCAGTACTTC. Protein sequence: CASSAKLTELGGIQYF.

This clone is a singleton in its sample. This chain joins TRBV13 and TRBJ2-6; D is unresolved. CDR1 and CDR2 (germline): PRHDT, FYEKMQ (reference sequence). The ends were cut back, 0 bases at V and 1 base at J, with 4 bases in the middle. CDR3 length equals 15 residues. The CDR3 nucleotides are TGTGCCAGCAGCTTAGGCGGTTCTGGGGCCAACGTCCTGACTTTC. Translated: CASSLGGSGANVLTF.

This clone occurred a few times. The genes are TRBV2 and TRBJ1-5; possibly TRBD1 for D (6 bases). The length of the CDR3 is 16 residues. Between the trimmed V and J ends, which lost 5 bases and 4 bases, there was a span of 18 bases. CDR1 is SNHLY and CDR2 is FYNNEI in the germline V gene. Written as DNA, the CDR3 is TGTGCCAGCAGTCAAAACGGACAGTTTAATAATCAGCCCCAGCATTTT. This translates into CASSQNGQFNNQPQHF.

The DNA of the CDR3 is TGCGCCAGCATCCTTGGGACTAGTACCTACGAGCAGTACTTC. Encoded protein: CASILGTSTYEQYF. This chain uses TRBV5-1 with TRBJ2-7, with 8 bases fitting TRBD2. There are 14 residues in the CDR3. V shed 6 bases and J 2 bases; nucleotides not matched to a gene: 7. In germline, CDR1 is SGHRS, CDR2 YFSETQ.

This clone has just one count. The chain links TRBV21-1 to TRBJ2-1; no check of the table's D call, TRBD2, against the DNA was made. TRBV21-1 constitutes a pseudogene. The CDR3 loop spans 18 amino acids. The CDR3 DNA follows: TGTGCCAGACCCCGGGGGGGGATGGTACTCTTCCCTAACAATGAGCAGTTCTTC. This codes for CARPRGGMVLFPNNEQFF.

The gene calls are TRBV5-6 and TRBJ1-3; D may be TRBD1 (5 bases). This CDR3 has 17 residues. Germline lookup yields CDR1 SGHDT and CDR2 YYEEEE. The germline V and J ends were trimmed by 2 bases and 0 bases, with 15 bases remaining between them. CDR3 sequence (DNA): TGTGCCAGCAGCTTTCCTTTACAGGAGGGCTCTGGAAACACCATATATTTT. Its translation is CASSFPLQEGSGNTIYF.

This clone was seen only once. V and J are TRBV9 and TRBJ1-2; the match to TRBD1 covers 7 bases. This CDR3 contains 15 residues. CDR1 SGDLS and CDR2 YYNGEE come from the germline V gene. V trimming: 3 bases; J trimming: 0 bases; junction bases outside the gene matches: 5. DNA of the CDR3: TGTGCCAGCAGCGCCCACGGGACAGCTAACTATGGCTACACCTTC. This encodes CASSAHGTANYGYTF.

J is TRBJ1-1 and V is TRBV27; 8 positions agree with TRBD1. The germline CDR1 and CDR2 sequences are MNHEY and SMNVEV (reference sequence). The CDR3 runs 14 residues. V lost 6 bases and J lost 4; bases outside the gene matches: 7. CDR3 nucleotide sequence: TGTGCCAGCAGCAAGAACAGGGGGGTCACTGAAGCTTTCTTT. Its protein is CASSKNRGVTEAFF.

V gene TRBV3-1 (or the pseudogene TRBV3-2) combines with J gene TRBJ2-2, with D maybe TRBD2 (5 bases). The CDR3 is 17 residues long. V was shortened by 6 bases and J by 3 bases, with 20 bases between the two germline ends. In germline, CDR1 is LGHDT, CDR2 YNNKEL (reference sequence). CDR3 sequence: CASRPGGAFIYTGELFF. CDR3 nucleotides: TGTGCCAGCAGACCCGGAGGAGCGTTCATATACACCGGGGAGCTGTTTTTT.

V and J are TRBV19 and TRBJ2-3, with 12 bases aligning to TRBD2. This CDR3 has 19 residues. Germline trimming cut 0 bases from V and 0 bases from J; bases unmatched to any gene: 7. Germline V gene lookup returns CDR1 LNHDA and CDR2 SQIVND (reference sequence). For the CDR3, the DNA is TGTGCCAGTAGTATAGATCAAGCGGGGACTAGCGGGAGCACAGATACGCAGTATTTT. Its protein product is CASSIDQAGTSGSTDTQYF. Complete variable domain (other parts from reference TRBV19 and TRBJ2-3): DGGITQSPKYLFRKEGQNVTLSCEQNLNHDAMYWYRQDPGQGLRLIYYSQIVNDFQKGDIAEGYSVSREKKESFPLTVTSAQKNPTAFYLCASSIDQAGTSGSTDTQYFGPGTRLTVL.

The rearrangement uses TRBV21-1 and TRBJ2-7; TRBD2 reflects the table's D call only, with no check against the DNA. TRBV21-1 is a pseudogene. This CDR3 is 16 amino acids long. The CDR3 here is CASFWTSGIRSYEQYF. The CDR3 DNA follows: TGTGCCAGCTTTTGGACTAGCGGGATCCGCTCCTACGAGCAGTACTTC.

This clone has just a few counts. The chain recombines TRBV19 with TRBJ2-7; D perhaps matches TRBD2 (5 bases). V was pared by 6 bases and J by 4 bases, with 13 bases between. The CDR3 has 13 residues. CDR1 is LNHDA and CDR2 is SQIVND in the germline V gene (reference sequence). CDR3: CASSSGSVYEQYF. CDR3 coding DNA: TGTGCCAGTAGCTCTGGGAGTGTGTACGAGCAGTACTTC.

Here the CDR3 reads CASSLQGAGNTIYF. The CDR3 DNA follows: TGTGCCAGCAGCTTGCAAGGGGCTGGAAACACCATATATTTT. The rearrangement links TRBV7-2 to TRBJ1-3; D is possibly TRBD1 (5 bases). This CDR3 has 14 amino acids. CDR1 and CDR2 from the germline V gene are SGHTA and FQGNSA. The V end was cut by 3 bases, the J end by 2 bases, with 8 bases between.

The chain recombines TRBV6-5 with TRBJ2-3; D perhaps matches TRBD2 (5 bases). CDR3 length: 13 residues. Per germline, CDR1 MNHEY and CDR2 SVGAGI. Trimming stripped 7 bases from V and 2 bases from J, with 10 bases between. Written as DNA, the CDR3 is TGTGCCAGCAAGAGGGAAAACACAGATACGCAGTATTTT. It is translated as CASKRENTDTQYF.